Listed below are T cell receptor beta chains from one sample, sequenced in a study of monozygotic twins with inflammatory bowel disease. TCRdb re-called the 5' RACE reads and catalogs CDR3 proteins one per entry, DNA excluded. The listing records about 110,000 distinct CDR3 sequences. Sample: blood. The receptors here all came from a human donor with ulcerative colitis or Crohn's disease, or a healthy co-twin of an affected twin (not recorded which). Each CDR3 is given with its conserved first and last residue. Size values are once, few and many counts, or a class for expanded clones, and some rows have none.

TRBJ2-7 | NA | TRBV10-3 | CAISESSSGTGLYEQYF
TRBJ1-1 | NA | TRBV27 | CASSLQGRGEAFF
TRBJ2-7 | NA | TRBV29-1 | CSVDPGSSGRLRSYEQYF
TRBJ1-4 | NA | TRBV24-1 | CATSDPRGSGEKLFF
TRBJ2-1 | NA | TRBV5-6 | CASSLRAGHNEQFF
TRBJ2-1 | NA | TRBV6-4 | CASTPLFGTGEGFSYNEQFF
TRBJ2-7 | NA | TRBV24-1 | CATSTGGSSSEQYF
TRBJ1-1 | NA | TRBV20-1 | CSGTGTANTEAFF
TRBJ2-5 | NA | TRBV2 | CASRKGRNQETQYF
TRBJ2-3 | NA | TRBV5-6 | CASSLEAEDRTSTDTQYF
TRBJ2-7 | NA | TRBV4-2 | CASSRDRAEQYF
TRBJ2-2 | NA | TRBV4-2 | CASSQDWPGGLDDTGELFF
TRBJ1-2 | NA | TRBV6-2/TRBV6-3 | CASRTSGQGYGYTF
TRBJ2-7 | NA | TRBV29-1 | CSVQKKKPGPSSYEQYF
TRBJ2-1 | NA | TRBV28 | CASTPERDYNNEQFF
TRBJ2-1 | NA | TRBV7-9 | CASSPYQTYNEQFF
TRBJ2-7 | NA | TRBV7-9 | CASSLVGFTLSYEQYF
TRBJ2-7 | NA | TRBV5-5 | CASSPEPVTSYEQYF
TRBJ1-2 | NA | TRBV7-9 | CASSLPGGAGDGYTF
TRBJ2-1 | NA | TRBV5-6 | CASNIRDFSYNEQFF
TRBJ2-3 | NA | TRBV15 | CATSRYLADTQYF
TRBJ2-7 | NA | TRBV9 | CASSVAGSLEQYF
TRBJ1-2 | NA | TRBV28 | CASSPTMGDGYTF
TRBJ2-5 | NA | TRBV9 | CASSPRLALWETQYF
TRBJ2-3 | NA | TRBV29-1 | CSAGQGSTDTQYF
TRBJ1-1 | NA | TRBV5-8 | CASSRTGEGAEAFF
TRBJ2-2 | NA | TRBV18 | CASSPEGPNTGELFF
TRBJ2-1 | NA | TRBV4-2 | CASSQDEGNEQFF
TRBJ2-1 | NA | TRBV7-9 | CASSPVPGLAGYNEQFF
TRBJ2-1 | NA | TRBV4-3 | CASSPLPGLGNEQFF
TRBJ2-7 | NA | TRBV7-9 | CASSLIHYEQYF
TRBJ2-3 | NA | TRBV11-2 | CASSMDSTDTQYF
TRBJ2-7 | NA | TRBV20-1 | CSARGQGWHEQYF
TRBJ1-1 | NA | TRBV2 | CAKRGPIGNTEAFF
TRBJ2-5 | NA | TRBV7-2 | CASSLSRETQYF
TRBJ1-4 | NA | TRBV7-3 | CASSPRGTGEKLFF
TRBJ2-2 | NA | TRBV30 | CAWISRQYTGELFF
TRBJ2-1 | NA | TRBV2 | CASSESNGGEQFF
TRBJ2-2 | medium-sized | TRBV7-2 | CASSLDLNTGELFF
TRBJ2-1 | NA | TRBV6-2/TRBV6-3 | CASSYPTGNNEQFF
TRBJ2-7 | NA | TRBV7-7 | CASSLGDGLEQYF
TRBJ2-1 | NA | TRBV5-4 | CASSLEAGGDEQFF
TRBJ2-7 | NA | TRBV20-1 | CSARDPARYSYEQYF